These 14 T cell receptor beta chains share one sample of origin, sequenced in a study of tumor-infiltrating lymphocytes in primary liver carcinoma. The blood RNA (from unsorted whole blood) was obtained, and germline DNA was also extracted. TCR beta cDNA came from around 0.5 ug total RNA, primed with a constant-region primer. A slightly modified ARM-PCR protocol with three nested multiplex PCR rounds produced these TCR beta libraries. TRBV1-TRBV30 forward primers paired with a C-beta reverse primer were used in the first two PCR rounds, which ran 9 to 10 cycles each. TCRdb used MiXCR to reprocess the multiplex PCR reads, holding one entry per CDR3 protein. The data contain over 250,000 distinct CDR3 sequences, roughly 60% of them seen just once; the ten biggest clones take up approximately 15%. The sample consisted of peripheral blood. Receptor source: a woman aged 25 to 39 with primary liver carcinoma and hepatitis B virus infection.

This clonotype was counted many times. The chain combines TRBV4-1 with TRBJ2-3; the D gene is possibly TRBD1 (5 bases). V lost 2 bases and J lost 2, with 8 bases in between. CDR3 size: 14 residues. From germline, CDR1 is MGHRA and CDR2 YSYEKL. The CDR3 region is CASSQTGLTDTQYF. The CDR3 bases are TGCGCCAGCAGCCAAACAGGCCTCACAGATACGCAGTATTTT.

In the case of this clonotype: Possible read error: a much larger clone is one base away. The gene calls are TRBV12-3 or TRBV12-4 and TRBJ2-5; D gene ambiguous. The CDR3 sequence is 14 residues long. V lost 8 bases, J lost 1 base, and 14 bases lay in between. CDR3 sequence reads: CASRYGRLQETQYF. Written as DNA, the CDR3 is TGTGCCAGCCGTTACGGGCGACTCCAAGAGACCCAGTACTTC.

The chain carries TRBV6-2 or TRBV6-3 and TRBJ2-7; possibly TRBD1 for D (6 bases). CDR3 size: 16 residues. With 6 bases removed from V and 4 bases from J, the gap between germline ends came to 22 bases. Germline V gives CDR1 MNHEY, CDR2 SVGEGT. This CDR3 is CASRPYRVSKGYEQYF. The CDR3 nucleotides are TGTGCCAGCAGGCCGTACAGGGTTTCCAAGGGGTACGAGCAGTACTTC.

Points on this clonotype: Just one base apart from a much larger clone, this may be a read error. The chain uses TRBV6-5 and TRBJ1-5; a possible D gene is TRBD1 (6 bases). The CDR3 spans 13 residues. Germline V gene data show CDR1 as MNHEY and CDR2 as SVGAGI. The V gene lost 4 bases and the J gene lost 8 bases, with 12 bases spanning the gap. The chain's CDR3 is CASSCSGVEPQHF. The DNA of the CDR3 is TGTGCCAGCAGTTGCTCAGGGGTGGAGCCCCAGCATTTT.

This clonotype was seen more than once but under ten times. The chain couples TRBV4-1 to TRBJ2-2, with 9 bases aligning to TRBD1. There are 15 residues in the CDR3. Unmatched junction bases numbered 5, after V lost 2 bases and J lost 7 bases. Germline lookup yields CDR1 MGHRA and CDR2 YSYEKL. The CDR3 region is CASSQTGGSSGELFF. The CDR3 region has the DNA TGCGCCAGCAGCCAAACAGGGGGCTCGAGCGGGGAGCTGTTTTTT.

The chain links TRBV11-2 to TRBJ2-6, with D unclear. Germline lookup yields CDR1 SGHAT and CDR2 FQNNGV. The CDR3 length is 16 residues. V was shortened by 6 bases and J by 4 bases, with 16 bases between the two germline ends. This chain's CDR3 is CASSFTTARGANVLTF. CDR3 DNA sequence: TGTGCCAGCAGTTTCACAACCGCGCGAGGGGCCAACGTCCTGACTTTC.

This clonotype was recorded a few times. At one end, the junction sequence differs from germline, possibly due to a read error. V and J are TRBV6-5 and TRBJ2-7; perhaps TRBD1 as D (6 bases). CDR3 length equals 15 residues. Germline V CDR1 and CDR2: MNHEY, SVGAGI. The CDR3 DNA reads TGTGCCGGCAGTTACATGGACAGCAGTTCCTACGAGCAGTACTTC. It translates to CAGSYMDSSSYEQYF.

This clonotype was detected only a few times. It may be a read error: a sequence one base away is much more abundant. The rearrangement joins TRBV4-2 to TRBJ2-3, with D unresolved. Germline-derived CDR1 and CDR2 are LGHNA and YNFKEQ. The CDR3 extends over 13 amino acids. CDR3 in amino acids: CTSSQDPRDTQYF. As DNA, the CDR3 is TGTACCAGCAGCCAAGATCCCCGGGATACGCAGTATTTT.

V and J are TRBV11-2 and TRBJ2-5; 9 bases are shared with TRBD2. Germline CDR1 reads SGHAT; CDR2 reads FQNNGV. CDR3 size: 14 residues. Germline trimming cut 10 bases from V and 10 bases from J; bases unmatched to any gene: 16. The chain's CDR3 is CANSSSGELPIQYF. The CDR3 DNA follows: TGTGCCAACAGTTCTAGCGGGGAACTGCCGATCCAGTACTTC.

The sample holds one count of this clonotype. Here the CDR3 omits its conserved ending phenylalanine or tryptophan, so a read error is the likely source. The CDR3 spells CASSLRGTPIYSTDTQYL. In DNA form, the CDR3 reads TGTGCCAGCAGCTTGCGTGGGACTCCGATTTATAGCACAGATACGCAGTATTTG. The chain is built from TRBV5-5 and TRBJ2-3; the D gene is possibly TRBD2 (6 bases). Germline-derived CDR1 and CDR2 are SGHKS and YYEKEE (reference sequence). The CDR3 contains 18 residues. Trimming removed 1 base from V and 0 bases from J, with 18 bases in between.

To note about this clonotype: At one end, the junction sequence differs from germline, possibly due to a read error. This chain uses TRBV6-5 with TRBJ2-7; no clear D gene. Germline V lookup: CDR1 MNHEY, CDR2 SVGAGI. CDR3 length: 15 residues. The CDR3, as DNA: TGTGTCAGCAGTTACCGGCTAGGGCTGGGCTACGAGCAGTACTTC. Residues: CVSSYRLGLGYEQYF.

Note on this clonotype: This could be a read error, since a much larger clone is one nucleotide away. The chain uses TRBV4-2 and TRBJ1-1; maybe TRBD1 (6 bases). Germline V gives CDR1 LGHNA, CDR2 YNFKEQ. CDR3 length equals 17 residues. The DNA of the CDR3 is TGCGCCAGCAACCAAGATCCTCTTAGAGGGGGGGGCACTGAAGCTTTCTTT. This encodes CASNQDPLRGGGTEAFF.

As concerns this clonotype: A much larger clone sits a single nucleotide away, making a read error possible. The rearrangement joins TRBV4-3 to TRBJ1-6, with TRBD1 as a possible D gene (5 bases). Trimming left V 3 bases short and J 8 bases short, with 11 bases between. The CDR3 spans 14 residues. CDR1 is LGHNA, CDR2 YSLEER, per germline. The CDR3 reads CASSHGPGDSPLHF. The DNA for the CDR3 is TGCGCCAGCAGCCATGGTCCGGGGGATTCACCCCTCCACTTT.

This clonotype was recorded at least ten times. A junction boundary mismatches the germline segment, possibly from a read error. This chain uses TRBV6-5 with TRBJ2-7, with 12 bases matching TRBD1. Germline loops: CDR1 MNHEY, CDR2 SVGAGI. This CDR3 comprises 12 residues. The CDR3 spells CASSSGQGAVNF. Written as DNA, the CDR3 is TGTGCCAGCAGTTCGGGACAGGGGGCAGTAAACTTC.